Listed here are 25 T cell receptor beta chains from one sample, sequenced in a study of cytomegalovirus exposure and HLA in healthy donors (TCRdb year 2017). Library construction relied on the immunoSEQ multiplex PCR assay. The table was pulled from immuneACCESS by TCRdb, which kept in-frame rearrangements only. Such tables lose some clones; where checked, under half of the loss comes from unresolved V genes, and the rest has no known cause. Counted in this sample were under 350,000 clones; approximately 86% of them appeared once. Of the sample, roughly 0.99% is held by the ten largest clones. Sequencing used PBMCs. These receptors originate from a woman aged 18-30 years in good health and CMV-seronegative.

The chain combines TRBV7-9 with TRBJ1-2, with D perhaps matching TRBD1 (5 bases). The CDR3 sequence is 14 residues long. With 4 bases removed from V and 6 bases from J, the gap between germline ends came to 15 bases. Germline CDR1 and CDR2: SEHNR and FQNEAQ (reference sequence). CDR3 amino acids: CASSSNRGFDGYTF. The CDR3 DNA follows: TGTGCCAGCAGCTCCAACCGGGGGTTCGATGGCTACACCTTC.

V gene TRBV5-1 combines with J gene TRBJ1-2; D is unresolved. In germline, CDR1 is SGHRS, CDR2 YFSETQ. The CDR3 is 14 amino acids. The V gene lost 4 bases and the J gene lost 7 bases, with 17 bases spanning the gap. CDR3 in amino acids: CASSVGSRGAGYTF. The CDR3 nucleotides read TGCGCCAGCAGCGTAGGCAGCCGGGGAGCTGGCTACACCTTC.

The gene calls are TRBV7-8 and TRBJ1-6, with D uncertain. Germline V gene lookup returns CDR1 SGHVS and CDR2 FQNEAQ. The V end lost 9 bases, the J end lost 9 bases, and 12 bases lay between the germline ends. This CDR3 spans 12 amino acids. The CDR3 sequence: CASNYPGSPLHF. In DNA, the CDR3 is TGTGCCAGTAATTACCCGGGTTCACCCCTCCACTTT.

Here the CDR3 reads CASSARDYGNTIYF. CDR3 nucleotides: TGTGCCAGCAGCGCGAGGGATTATGGAAACACCATATATTTT. The chain uses TRBV7-9 and TRBJ1-3, with D unresolved. Germline V CDR1 and CDR2: SEHNR, FQNEAQ (reference sequence). V was shortened by 5 bases and J by 3 bases, with 11 bases between the two germline ends. The CDR3 sequence is 14 residues long.

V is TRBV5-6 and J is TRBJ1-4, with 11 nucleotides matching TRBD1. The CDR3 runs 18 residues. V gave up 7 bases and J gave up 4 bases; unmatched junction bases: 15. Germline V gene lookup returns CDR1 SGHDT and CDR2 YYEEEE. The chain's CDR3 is CASPPVRGQGGINEKLFF. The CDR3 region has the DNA TGTGCCAGCCCGCCTGTGCGGGGACAGGGGGGCATTAATGAAAAACTGTTTTTT.

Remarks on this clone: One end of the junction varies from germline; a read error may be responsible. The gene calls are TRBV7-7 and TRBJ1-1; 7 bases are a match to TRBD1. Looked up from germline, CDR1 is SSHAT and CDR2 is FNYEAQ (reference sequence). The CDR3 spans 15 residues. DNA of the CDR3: TGTGCTAGCAGCCCCCAGACAGGGAGAAACACTGAAGCTTTCTTT. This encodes CASSPQTGRNTEAFF.

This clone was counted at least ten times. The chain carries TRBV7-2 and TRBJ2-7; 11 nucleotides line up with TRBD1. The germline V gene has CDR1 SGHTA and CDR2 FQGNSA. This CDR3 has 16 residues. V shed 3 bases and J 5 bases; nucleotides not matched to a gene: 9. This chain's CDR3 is CASSLRTGGYRHEQYF. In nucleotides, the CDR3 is TGTGCCAGCAGCTTGCGGACAGGGGGCTATAGGCACGAGCAGTACTTC.

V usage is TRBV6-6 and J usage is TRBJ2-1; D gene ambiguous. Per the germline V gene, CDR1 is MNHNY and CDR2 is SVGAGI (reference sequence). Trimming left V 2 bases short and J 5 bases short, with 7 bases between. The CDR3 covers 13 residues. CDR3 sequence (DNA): TGTGCCAGCAGTTACCGACTCAACAATGAGCAGTTCTTC. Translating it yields CASSYRLNNEQFF.

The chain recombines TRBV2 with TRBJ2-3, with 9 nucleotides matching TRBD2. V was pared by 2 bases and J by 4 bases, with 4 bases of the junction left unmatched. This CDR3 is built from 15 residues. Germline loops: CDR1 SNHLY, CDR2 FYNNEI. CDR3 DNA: TGTGCCAGCAGTGAACTAGCGGGAAGGGCAGATACGCAGTATTTT. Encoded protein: CASSELAGRADTQYF.

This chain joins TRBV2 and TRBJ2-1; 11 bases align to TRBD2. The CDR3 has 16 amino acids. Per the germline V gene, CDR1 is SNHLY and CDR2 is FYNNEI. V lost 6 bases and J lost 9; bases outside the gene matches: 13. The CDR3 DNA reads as TGTGCCAGCAGCGGAGACATAGCGGGAGGGCCTGTTGAGCAGTTCTTC. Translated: CASSGDIAGGPVEQFF.

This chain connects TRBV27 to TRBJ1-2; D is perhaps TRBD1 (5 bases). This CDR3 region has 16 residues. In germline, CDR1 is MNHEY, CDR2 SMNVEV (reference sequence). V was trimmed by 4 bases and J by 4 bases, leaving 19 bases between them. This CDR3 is CASSSYRRQTLYGYTF. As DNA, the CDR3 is TGTGCCAGCAGTTCTTACCGGAGACAGACCCTCTATGGCTACACCTTC.

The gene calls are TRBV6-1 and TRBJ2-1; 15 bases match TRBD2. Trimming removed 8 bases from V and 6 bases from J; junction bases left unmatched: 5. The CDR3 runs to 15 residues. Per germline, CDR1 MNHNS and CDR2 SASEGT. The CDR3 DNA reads TGTGCCAGCGGATCGGGACTAGCGGGAGGCAATGAGCAGTTCTTC. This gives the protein CASGSGLAGGNEQFF.

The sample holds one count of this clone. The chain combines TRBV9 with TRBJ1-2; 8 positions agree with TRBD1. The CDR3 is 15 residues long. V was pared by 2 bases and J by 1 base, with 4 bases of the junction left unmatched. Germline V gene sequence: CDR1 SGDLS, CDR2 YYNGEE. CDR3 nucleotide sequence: TGTGCCAGCAGCGTTACAGGGGGGTTTAACTATGGCTACACCTTC. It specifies CASSVTGGFNYGYTF. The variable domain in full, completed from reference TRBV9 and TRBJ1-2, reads DSGVTQTPKHLITATGQRVTLRCSPRSGDLSVYWYQQSLDQGLQFLIQYYNGEERAKGNILERFSAQQFPDLHSELNLSSLELGDSALYFCASSVTGGFNYGYTFGSGTRLTVV.

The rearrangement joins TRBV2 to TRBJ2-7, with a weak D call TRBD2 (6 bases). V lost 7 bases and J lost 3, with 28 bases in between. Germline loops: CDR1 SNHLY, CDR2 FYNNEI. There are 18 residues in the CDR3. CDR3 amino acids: CASKSLWVVGRANYEQYF. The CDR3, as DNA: TGTGCCAGCAAATCGTTATGGGTTGTCGGGAGAGCCAACTACGAGCAGTACTTC.

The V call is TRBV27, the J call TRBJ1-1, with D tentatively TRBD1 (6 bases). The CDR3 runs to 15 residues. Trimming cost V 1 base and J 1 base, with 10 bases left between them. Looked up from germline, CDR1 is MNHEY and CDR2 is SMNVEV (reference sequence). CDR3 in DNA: TGTGCCAGCAGTTTATTTCGGACAGCGAACACTGAAGCTTTCTTT. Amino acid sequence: CASSLFRTANTEAFF.

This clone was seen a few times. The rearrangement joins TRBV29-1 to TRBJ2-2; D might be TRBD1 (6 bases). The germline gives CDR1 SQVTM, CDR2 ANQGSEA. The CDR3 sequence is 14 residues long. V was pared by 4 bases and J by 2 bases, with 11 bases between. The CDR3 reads CSVAVQGNTGELFF. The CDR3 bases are TGCAGCGTTGCGGTACAGGGAAACACCGGGGAGCTGTTTTTT.

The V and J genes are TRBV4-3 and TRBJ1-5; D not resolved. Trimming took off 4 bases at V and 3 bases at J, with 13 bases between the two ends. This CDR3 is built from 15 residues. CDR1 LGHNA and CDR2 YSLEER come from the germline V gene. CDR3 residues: CASSLENRVNQPQHF. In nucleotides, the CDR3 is TGCGCCAGCAGCCTAGAAAACCGAGTCAATCAGCCCCAGCATTTT.

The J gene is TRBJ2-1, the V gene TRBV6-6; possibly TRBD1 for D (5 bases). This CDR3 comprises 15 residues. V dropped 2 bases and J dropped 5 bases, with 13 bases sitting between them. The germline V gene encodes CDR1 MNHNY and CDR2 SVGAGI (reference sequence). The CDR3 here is CASSYLDRKHNEQFF. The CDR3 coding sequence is TGTGCCAGCAGTTACCTCGACAGAAAACACAATGAGCAGTTCTTC.

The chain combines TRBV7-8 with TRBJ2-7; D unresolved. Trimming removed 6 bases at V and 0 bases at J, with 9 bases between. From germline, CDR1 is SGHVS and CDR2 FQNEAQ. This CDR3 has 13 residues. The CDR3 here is CASSPGYSYEQYF. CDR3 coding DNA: TGTGCCAGCAGTCCCGGGTACTCCTACGAGCAGTACTTC.

CDR3 sequence: CASSLSATRYEQYF. The CDR3 nucleotides read TGTGCCAGCAGCTTGTCCGCGACCAGGTACGAGCAGTACTTC. This rearrangement joins TRBV5-4 to TRBJ2-7, with D unresolved. The V gene lost 1 base and the J gene lost 4 bases, with 12 bases spanning the gap. The CDR3 sequence is 14 residues long. The germline CDR1 and CDR2 sequences are SGHNT and YYREEE (reference sequence).

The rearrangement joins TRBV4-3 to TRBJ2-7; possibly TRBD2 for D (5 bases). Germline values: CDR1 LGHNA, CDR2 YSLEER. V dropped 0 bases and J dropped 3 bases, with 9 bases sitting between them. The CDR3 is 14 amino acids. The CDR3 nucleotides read TGCGCCAGCAGCCAAGATACGGGGTACTACGAGCAGTACTTC. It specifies CASSQDTGYYEQYF.

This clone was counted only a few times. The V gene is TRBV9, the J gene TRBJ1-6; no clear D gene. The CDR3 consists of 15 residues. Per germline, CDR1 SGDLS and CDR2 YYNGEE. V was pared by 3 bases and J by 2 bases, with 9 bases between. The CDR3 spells CASSAGFTYNSPLHF. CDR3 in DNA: TGTGCCAGCAGCGCGGGATTCACCTATAATTCACCCCTCCACTTT.

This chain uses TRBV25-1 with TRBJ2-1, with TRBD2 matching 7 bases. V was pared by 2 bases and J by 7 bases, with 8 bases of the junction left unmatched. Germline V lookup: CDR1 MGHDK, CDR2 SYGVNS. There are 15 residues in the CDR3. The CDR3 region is CASSEGAGETNEQFF. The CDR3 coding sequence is TGTGCCAGCAGTGAAGGGGCGGGAGAGACGAATGAGCAGTTCTTC.

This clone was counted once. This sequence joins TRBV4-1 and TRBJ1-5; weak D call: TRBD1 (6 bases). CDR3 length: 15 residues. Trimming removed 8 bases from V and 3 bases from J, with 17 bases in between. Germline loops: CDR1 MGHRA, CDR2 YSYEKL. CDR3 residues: CASQLTGQLNQPQHF. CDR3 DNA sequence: TGCGCCAGCCAACTTACTGGACAGCTCAATCAGCCCCAGCATTTT.

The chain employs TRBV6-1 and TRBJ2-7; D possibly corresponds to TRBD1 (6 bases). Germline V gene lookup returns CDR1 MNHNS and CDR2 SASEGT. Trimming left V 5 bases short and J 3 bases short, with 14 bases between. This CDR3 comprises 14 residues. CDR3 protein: CASSQGTNLYEQYF. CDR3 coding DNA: TGTGCCAGCAGTCAAGGGACAAATCTCTACGAGCAGTACTTC.